The 24 T cell receptor beta chains below were found in one sample sequenced in a study of blood T cell repertoires in COVID-19. Generated by immunoSEQ multiplex PCR, the TCRdb table keeps only in-frame clones and is missing some. This table has roughly 200,000 clones, 65% to 85% appearing once. Specimen: peripheral blood. The receptors shown here come from a middle-aged man with acute or convalescent COVID-19.

The rearrangement uses TRBV6-5 and TRBJ2-3; no firm D call. The CDR3 consists of 12 residues. Trimming shortened V by 8 bases and J by 9 bases, and 15 bases separated the two germline ends. Germline CDR1 MNHEY, CDR2 SVGAGI. Here the CDR3 reads CASVSSGITQYF. The CDR3 region has the DNA TGTGCCAGCGTGAGTTCCGGTATCACGCAGTATTTT.

The chain joins TRBV5-4 to TRBJ2-1; 12 bases are shared with TRBD2. The germline V gene has CDR1 SGHNT and CDR2 YYREEE (reference sequence). This CDR3 has 16 amino acids. J gave up 6 bases and V 3 bases, and 7 bases lay outside the gene matches. The CDR3 nucleotides are TGTGCCAGCAGCTCCGGACTAGCGGGGTTAAGCAATGAGCAGTTCTTC. Its translation: CASSSGLAGLSNEQFF.

This chain joins TRBV9 and TRBJ2-3; D is undetermined. This CDR3 is built from 15 residues. The ends were cut back, 0 bases at V and 0 bases at J, with 8 bases in the middle. Germline CDR1 and CDR2: SGDLS and YYNGEE. The chain's CDR3 is CASSVAARSTDTQYF. CDR3 in DNA: TGTGCCAGCAGCGTAGCTGCCAGAAGCACAGATACGCAGTATTTT. Drawing the rest from reference TRBV9 and TRBJ2-3, the complete variable domain is DSGVTQTPKHLITATGQRVTLRCSPRSGDLSVYWYQQSLDQGLQFLIQYYNGEERAKGNILERFSAQQFPDLHSELNLSSLELGDSALYFCASSVAARSTDTQYFGPGTRLTVL.

On this clone itself: One base away lies a much larger clone, so this may be a sequencing read error. This sequence joins TRBV27 and TRBJ1-4, with 7 nucleotides matching TRBD1. Trimming at V came to 6 bases and at J to 7 bases, leaving 8 bases not matched to a gene. From germline, CDR1 is MNHEY and CDR2 SMNVEV (reference sequence). The CDR3 is made up of 14 amino acids. In nucleotides, the CDR3 is TGTGCCAGCAGCACCGGGACAGCGGGTGAAAAACTGTTTTTT. This gives the protein CASSTGTAGEKLFF.

The rearrangement joins TRBV4-1 to TRBJ1-1, with 7 bases identical to TRBD1. Per the germline V gene, CDR1 is MGHRA and CDR2 is YSYEKL. The CDR3 consists of 14 residues. The junction had 3 bases not matched to a gene; V was cut back by 4 bases and J by 1 base. Written as DNA, the CDR3 is TGCGCCAGCAGCCTGAGGACAGGGAACACTGAAGCTTTCTTT. Translated: CASSLRTGNTEAFF.

The gene calls are TRBV11-2 and TRBJ2-4; 7 nucleotides match TRBD1. Germline V gene sequence: CDR1 SGHAT, CDR2 FQNNGV. CDR3 length: 15 amino acids. V shed 5 bases and J 8 bases; nucleotides not matched to a gene: 12. Here the CDR3 reads CASSRNSGQVDIQYF. The DNA of the CDR3 is TGTGCCAGCAGCCGTAACTCAGGACAGGTGGACATTCAGTACTTC. Using reference TRBV11-2 and TRBJ2-4 for the parts outside the CDR3, the full variable domain is EAGVAQSPRYKIIEKRQSVAFWCNPISGHATLYWYQQILGQGPKLLIQFQNNGVVDDSQLPKDRFSAERLKGVDSTLKIQPAKLEDSAVYLCASSRNSGQVDIQYFGAGTRLSVL.

This sequence joins TRBV28 and TRBJ2-7; D remains ambiguous. V was cut by 5 bases and J by 3 bases, with 17 bases left in between. The CDR3 sequence is 15 residues long. Per the germline V gene, CDR1 is MDHEN and CDR2 is SYDVKM. The CDR3 DNA is TGTGCCAGCAGTCCCGGAGTGGTTCAAATCTACGAGCAGTACTTC. This encodes CASSPGVVQIYEQYF.

The chain employs TRBV11-2 and TRBJ2-1; the D gene is possibly TRBD2 (5 bases). Germline CDR1 SGHAT, CDR2 FQNNGV. The CDR3 runs to 15 residues. V gave up 7 bases and J gave up 6 bases, with 19 bases separating them. The CDR3 DNA follows: TGTGCCAGCATCACCCACGGATATGCGGGCAATGAGCAGTTCTTC. This sequence encodes CASITHGYAGNEQFF. The full variable domain, in which reference TRBV11-2 and TRBJ2-1 provide the parts outside the CDR3, is EAGVAQSPRYKIIEKRQSVAFWCNPISGHATLYWYQQILGQGPKLLIQFQNNGVVDDSQLPKDRFSAERLKGVDSTLKIQPAKLEDSAVYLCASITHGYAGNEQFFGPGTRLTVL.

V usage is TRBV11-2 and J usage is TRBJ1-1; weak D call: TRBD1 (5 bases). CDR1 SGHAT and CDR2 FQNNGV come from the germline V gene. This CDR3 spans 15 amino acids. V was clipped by 2 bases and J by 4 bases, with 14 bases between them. The CDR3 region has the DNA TGTGCCAGCAGCTTAATATCGGGACTTTCCACTGAAGCTTTCTTT. Protein sequence: CASSLISGLSTEAFF.

The rearrangement joins TRBV12-5 to TRBJ1-2; D might be TRBD1 (5 bases). CDR1 is LGHNT and CDR2 is FRNRAP in the germline V gene. V shed 4 bases and J shed 8 bases, with 14 bases lying between them. The CDR3 runs to 13 residues. The CDR3 nucleotides read TGTGCTAGTGGTTCCTCGGGGGGGTACGGCTACACCTTC. Translated, it gives CASGSSGGYGYTF.

The genes are TRBV9 and TRBJ1-2, with 7 nucleotides matching TRBD1. J gave up 2 bases and V 3 bases, and 7 bases lay outside the gene matches. CDR1 and CDR2 (germline): SGDLS, YYNGEE. The CDR3 extends over 15 amino acids. The CDR3 coding sequence is TGTGCCAGCAGCGACAGGGGTTGGGGAAACTATGGCTACACCTTC. Amino acids: CASSDRGWGNYGYTF.

This sequence joins TRBV18 and TRBJ2-5, with a weak D call TRBD1 (6 bases). V shed 3 bases and J shed 5 bases, with 19 bases lying between them. Germline V gene lookup returns CDR1 KGHSH and CDR2 LQKENI. There are 16 residues in the CDR3. CDR3 sequence reads: CASSPYLQGTDETQYF. CDR3 coding DNA: TGTGCCAGCTCACCGTACTTACAGGGAACGGATGAGACCCAGTACTTC.

The rearrangement joins TRBV6-5 to TRBJ2-5; 12 nucleotides match TRBD1. V trimming: 8 bases; J trimming: 9 bases; junction bases outside the gene matches: 10. Germline V lookup: CDR1 MNHEY, CDR2 SVGAGI. CDR3 length equals 14 residues. The CDR3 here is CASALGQGALSQYF. For the CDR3, the DNA is TGTGCCAGCGCCCTGGGACAGGGGGCTTTGTCCCAGTACTTC.

V and J are TRBV6-5 and TRBJ1-1, with unresolved D. V was pared by 6 bases and J by 2 bases, with 7 bases between. This CDR3 spans 12 amino acids. Germline lookup yields CDR1 MNHEY and CDR2 SVGAGI. In nucleotides, the CDR3 is TGTGCCAGCAGGTTAGCTAACACTGAAGCTTTCTTT. This translates into CASRLANTEAFF.

The rearrangement links TRBV3-1 (or the pseudogene TRBV3-2) to TRBJ2-3; 11 positions match TRBD2. In germline, CDR1 is LGHDT, CDR2 YNNKEL (reference sequence). This CDR3 has 15 amino acids. V was pared by 2 bases and J by 8 bases, with 6 bases of the junction left unmatched. The DNA for the CDR3 is TGTGCCAGCAGCCAACTAGCGGGGGGATCAGGTACGCAGTATTTT. This encodes CASSQLAGGSGTQYF.

This clone was seen only a few times. V and J are TRBV12-3 or TRBV12-4 and TRBJ1-5; D not certain. Trimming stripped 6 bases from V and 3 bases from J, with 9 bases between. CDR3 length: 13 amino acids. CDR3 DNA: TGTGCCAGCAGCCAACAGTACAATCAGCCCCAGCATTTT. Translating it yields CASSQQYNQPQHF.

This chain uses TRBV3-1 (or the pseudogene TRBV3-2) with TRBJ1-5, with TRBD1 identical over 7 bases. Trimming removed 1 base from V and 9 bases from J; junction bases left unmatched: 0. The CDR3 is made up of 12 amino acids. Germline V gene sequence: CDR1 LGHDT, CDR2 YNNKEL (reference sequence). In DNA form, the CDR3 reads TGTGCCAGCAGCCAAGGACAGGGGCCCCAGCATTTT. Translation: CASSQGQGPQHF.

The chain couples TRBV19 to TRBJ1-5; D gene uncertain. The length of the CDR3 is 19 residues. The germline V gene has CDR1 LNHDA and CDR2 SQIVND (reference sequence). The V gene lost 8 bases and the J gene lost 0 bases, with 26 bases spanning the gap. The CDR3 region is CASSLYGPRPSYSNQPQHF. The CDR3 coding sequence is TGTGCCAGTTCCCTGTATGGGCCACGGCCGTCCTATAGCAATCAGCCCCAGCATTTT.

CDR3 bases: TGTGCCATCAGTGTAGATTATAGCAATCAGCCCCAGCATTTT. Amino acid sequence: CAISVDYSNQPQHF. V is TRBV10-3 and J is TRBJ1-5; D not certain. V was pared by 4 bases and J by 0 bases, with 7 bases between. From germline, CDR1 is ENHRY and CDR2 SYGVKD. The CDR3 length is 14 residues.

The rearrangement uses TRBV5-5 and TRBJ1-5, with a possible D match to TRBD1 (5 bases). The V end lost 2 bases, the J end lost 0 bases, and 15 bases lay between the germline ends. The CDR3 runs to 17 residues. Germline CDR1 is SGHKS and CDR2 is YYEKEE (reference sequence). CDR3 sequence reads: CASSFQGNWYSNQPQHF. In DNA form, the CDR3 reads TGTGCCAGCAGCTTTCAGGGTAACTGGTATAGCAATCAGCCCCAGCATTTT.

The chain links TRBV30 to TRBJ1-2; D remains unclear. Germline V lookup: CDR1 GTSNPN, CDR2 SVGIG (reference sequence). Trimming shortened V by 3 bases and J by 1 base, and 9 bases separated the two germline ends. The CDR3 has 13 amino acids. The CDR3, as DNA: TGTGCCTGGAGGGGCAGCTATAACTATGGCTACACCTTC. It yields the protein CAWRGSYNYGYTF.

The V and J genes are TRBV5-1 and TRBJ2-3; maybe TRBD2 (5 bases). Germline CDR1 is SGHRS and CDR2 is YFSETQ. The V and J ends lost 4 bases and 4 bases respectively, with 13 bases between them. The CDR3 is 14 residues long. The CDR3 here is CASSLTRASDTQYF. The DNA for the CDR3 is TGCGCCAGCAGCCTTACTAGAGCGTCAGATACGCAGTATTTT.

This chain links TRBV7-2 with TRBJ2-2, with D tentatively TRBD1 (5 bases). Germline-derived CDR1 and CDR2 are SGHTA and FQGNSA. The CDR3 loop spans 12 amino acids. The V and J ends lost 10 bases and 7 bases respectively, with 13 bases between them. The CDR3 loop is CATDSSVGELFF. Here the CDR3 DNA reads TGTGCCACCGACAGTTCCGTCGGGGAGCTGTTTTTT.

The chain combines TRBV2 with TRBJ2-7, with D unclear. CDR1 is SNHLY and CDR2 is FYNNEI in the germline V gene. V was clipped by 3 bases and J by 5 bases, with 2 bases between them. The CDR3 contains 10 residues. The CDR3 DNA follows: TGTGCCAGCAGTGATAACGAGCAGTACTTC. Translation: CASSDNEQYF.